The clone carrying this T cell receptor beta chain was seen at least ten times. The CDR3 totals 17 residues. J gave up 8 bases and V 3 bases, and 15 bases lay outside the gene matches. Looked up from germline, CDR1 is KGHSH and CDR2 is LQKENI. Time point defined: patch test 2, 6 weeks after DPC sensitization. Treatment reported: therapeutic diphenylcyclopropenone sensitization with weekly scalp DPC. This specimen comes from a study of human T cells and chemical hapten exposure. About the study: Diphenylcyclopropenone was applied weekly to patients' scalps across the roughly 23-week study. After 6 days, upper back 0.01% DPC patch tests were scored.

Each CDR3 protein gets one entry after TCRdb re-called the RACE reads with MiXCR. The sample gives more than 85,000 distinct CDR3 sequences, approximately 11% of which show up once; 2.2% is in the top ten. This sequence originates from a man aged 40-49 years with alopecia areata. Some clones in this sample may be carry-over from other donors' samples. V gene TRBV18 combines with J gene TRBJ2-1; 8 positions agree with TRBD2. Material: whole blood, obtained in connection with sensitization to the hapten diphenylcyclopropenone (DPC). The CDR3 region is CASSPPLGTSGFDEQFF. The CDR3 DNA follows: TGTGCCAGCTCACCTCCGCTAGGGACTAGTGGCTTCGATGAGCAGTTCTTC. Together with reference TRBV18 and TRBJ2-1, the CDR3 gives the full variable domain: NAGVMQNPRHLVRRRGQEARLRCSPMKGHSHVYWYRQLPEEGLKFMVYLQKENIIDESGMPKERFSAEFPKEGPSILRIQQVVRGDSAAYFCASSPPLGTSGFDEQFFGPGTRLTVL.